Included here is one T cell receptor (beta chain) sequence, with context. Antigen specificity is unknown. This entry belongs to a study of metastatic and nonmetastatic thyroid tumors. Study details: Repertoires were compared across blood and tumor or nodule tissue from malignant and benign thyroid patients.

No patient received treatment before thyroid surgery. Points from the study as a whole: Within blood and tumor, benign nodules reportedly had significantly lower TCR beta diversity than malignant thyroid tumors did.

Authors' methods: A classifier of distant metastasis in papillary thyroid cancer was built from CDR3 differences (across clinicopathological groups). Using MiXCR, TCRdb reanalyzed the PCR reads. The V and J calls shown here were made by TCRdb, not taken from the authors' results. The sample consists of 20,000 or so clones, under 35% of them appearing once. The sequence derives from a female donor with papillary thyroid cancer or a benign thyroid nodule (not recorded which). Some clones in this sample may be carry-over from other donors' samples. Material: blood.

The CDR3 nucleotides are TGTGCCAGCAGTTACTCGAGTTCAGCCACAGATACGCAGTATTTT. Translation gives CASSYSSSATDTQYF. The chain combines TRBV6-2 or TRBV6-3 with TRBJ2-3; no firm D call. Germline values: CDR1 MNHEY, CDR2 SVGEGT. The germline V and J ends were trimmed by 0 bases and 2 bases, with 9 bases remaining between them. The CDR3 runs to 15 residues.